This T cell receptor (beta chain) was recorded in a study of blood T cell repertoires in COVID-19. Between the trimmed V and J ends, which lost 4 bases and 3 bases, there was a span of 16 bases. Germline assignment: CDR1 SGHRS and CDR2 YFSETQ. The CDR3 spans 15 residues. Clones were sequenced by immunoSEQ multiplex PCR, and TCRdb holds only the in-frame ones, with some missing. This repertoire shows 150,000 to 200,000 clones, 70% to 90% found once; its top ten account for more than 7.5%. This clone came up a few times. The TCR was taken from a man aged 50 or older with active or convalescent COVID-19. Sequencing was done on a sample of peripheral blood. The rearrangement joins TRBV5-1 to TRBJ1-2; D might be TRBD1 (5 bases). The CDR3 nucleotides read TGCGCCAGCAGCCCGGCCGGGGGGATAGACTATGGCTACACCTTC. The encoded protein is CASSPAGGIDYGYTF.